In this sample, the clone carrying this T cell receptor beta chain turned up many times. Its antigen is unidentified. The entire patient cohort was treatment-naive prior to thyroid surgery. The data were obtained in a study of metastatic and nonmetastatic thyroid tumors. TCRdb re-called clones via MiXCR from the PCR reads. The repertoire includes around 35,000 clones, about 18% of them detected once, and more than 4.5% sits in the top ten. Study results and limitations: Within blood and tumor, benign nodules reportedly had significantly lower TCR beta diversity than malignant thyroid tumors did.

Germline V gene data show CDR1 as MNHNS and CDR2 as SASEGT. CDR3 size: 14 residues. The V end lost 10 bases, the J end lost 7 bases, and 19 bases lay between the germline ends. The receptor comes from a female donor with papillary thyroid cancer or a benign thyroid nodule (not recorded which). Some clones in this sample may be carry-over from other donors' samples. The material sequenced was blood. The chain links TRBV6-1 to TRBJ1-4; maybe TRBD1 (6 bases). CDR3 bases: TGTGCCACCAGGGGTGAGATAAGGGGTGAAAAACTGTTTTTT. It specifies CATRGEIRGEKLFF.